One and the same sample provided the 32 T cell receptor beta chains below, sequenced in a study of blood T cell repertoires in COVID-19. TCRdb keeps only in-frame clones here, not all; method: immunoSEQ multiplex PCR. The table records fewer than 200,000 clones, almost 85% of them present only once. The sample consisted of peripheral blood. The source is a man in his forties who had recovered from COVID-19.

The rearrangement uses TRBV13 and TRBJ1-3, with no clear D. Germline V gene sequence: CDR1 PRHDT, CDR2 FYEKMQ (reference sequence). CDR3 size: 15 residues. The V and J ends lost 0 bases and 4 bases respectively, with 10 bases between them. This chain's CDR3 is CASSLGGGPGNTIYF. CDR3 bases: TGTGCCAGCAGCTTAGGGGGAGGGCCCGGAAACACCATATATTTT.

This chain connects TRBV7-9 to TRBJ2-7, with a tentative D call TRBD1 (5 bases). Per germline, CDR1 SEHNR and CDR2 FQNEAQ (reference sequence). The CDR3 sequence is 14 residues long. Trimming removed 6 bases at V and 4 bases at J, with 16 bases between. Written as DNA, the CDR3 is TGTGCCAGCAGTTCCAAGTTACAGGTATACGAGCAGTACTTC. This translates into CASSSKLQVYEQYF. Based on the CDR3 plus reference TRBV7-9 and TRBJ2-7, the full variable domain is DTGVSQNPRHKITKRGQNVTFRCDPISEHNRLYWYRQTLGQGPEFLTYFQNEAQLEKSRLLSDRFSAERPKGSFSTLEIQRTEQGDSAMYLCASSSKLQVYEQYFGPGTRLTVT.

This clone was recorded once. CDR3: CACQRTGIAVHEQFF. In nucleotides, the CDR3 is TGTGCCTGCCAACGGACAGGGATCGCCGTCCATGAGCAGTTCTTC. The chain has TRBV6-5 and TRBJ2-1; 8 bases are a match to TRBD1. This CDR3 region has 15 residues. The germline V gene encodes CDR1 MNHEY and CDR2 SVGAGI. The V gene end was trimmed by 11 bases and the J gene end by 8 bases; junction bases not matched to a gene: 17.

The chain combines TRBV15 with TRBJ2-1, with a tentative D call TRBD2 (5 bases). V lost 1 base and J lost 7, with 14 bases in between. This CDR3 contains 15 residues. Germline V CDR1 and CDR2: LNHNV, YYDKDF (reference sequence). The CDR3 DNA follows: TGTGCCACCAGCAGAGCCGCGACTAACCTGAATGAGCAGTTCTTC. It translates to CATSRAATNLNEQFF.

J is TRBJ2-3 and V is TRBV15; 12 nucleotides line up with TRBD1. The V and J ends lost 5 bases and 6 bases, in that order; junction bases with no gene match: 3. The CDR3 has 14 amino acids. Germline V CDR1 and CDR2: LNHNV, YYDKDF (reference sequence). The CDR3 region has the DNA TGTGCCACCAGCGGGACAGGGGGCAGGGATACGCAGTATTTT. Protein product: CATSGTGGRDTQYF. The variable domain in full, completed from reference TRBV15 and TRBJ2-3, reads DAMVIQNPRYQVTQFGKPVTLSCSQTLNHNVMYWYQQKSSQAPKLLFHYYDKDFNNEADTPDNFQSRRPNTSFCFLDIRSPGLGDTAMYLCATSGTGGRDTQYFGPGTRLTVL.

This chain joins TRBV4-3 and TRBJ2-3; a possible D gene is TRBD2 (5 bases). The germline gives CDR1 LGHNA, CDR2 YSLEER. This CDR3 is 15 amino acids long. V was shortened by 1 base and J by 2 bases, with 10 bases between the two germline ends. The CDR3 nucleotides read TGCGCCAGCAGCCAAGGGAGCGGTTTCACAGATACGCAGTATTTT. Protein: CASSQGSGFTDTQYF.

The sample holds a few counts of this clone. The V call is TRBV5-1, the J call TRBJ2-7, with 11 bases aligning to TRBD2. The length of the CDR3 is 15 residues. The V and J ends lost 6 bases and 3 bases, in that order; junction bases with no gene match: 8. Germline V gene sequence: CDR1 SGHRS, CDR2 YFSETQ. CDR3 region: CASKEGLAVIYEQYF. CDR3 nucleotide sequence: TGCGCCAGCAAAGAGGGACTAGCGGTTATCTACGAGCAGTACTTC.

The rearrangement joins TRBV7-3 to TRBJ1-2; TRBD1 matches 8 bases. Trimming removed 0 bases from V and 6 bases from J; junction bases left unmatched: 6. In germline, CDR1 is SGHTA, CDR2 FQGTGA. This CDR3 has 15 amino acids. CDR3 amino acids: CASSLTGTGSDGYTF. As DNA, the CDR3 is TGTGCCAGCAGCTTAACTGGGACAGGTAGCGATGGCTACACCTTC.

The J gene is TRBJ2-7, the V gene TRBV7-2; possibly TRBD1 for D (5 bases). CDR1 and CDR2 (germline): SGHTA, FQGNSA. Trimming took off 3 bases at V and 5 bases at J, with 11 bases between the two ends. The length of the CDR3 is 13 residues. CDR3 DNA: TGTGCCAGCAGCTTCAGGGTAGTAGACGAGCAGTACTTC. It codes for CASSFRVVDEQYF. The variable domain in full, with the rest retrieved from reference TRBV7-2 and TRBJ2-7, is GAGVSQSPSNKVTEKGKDVELRCDPISGHTALYWYRQSLGQGLEFLIYFQGNSAPDKSGLPSDRFSAERTGGSVSTLTIQRTQQEDSAVYLCASSFRVVDEQYFGPGTRLTVT.

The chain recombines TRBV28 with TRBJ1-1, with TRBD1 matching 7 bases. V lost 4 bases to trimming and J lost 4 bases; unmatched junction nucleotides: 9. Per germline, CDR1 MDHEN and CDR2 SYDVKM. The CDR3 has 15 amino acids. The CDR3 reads CASSSENRQGTEAFF. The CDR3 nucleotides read TGTGCCAGCAGTTCTGAAAACCGACAGGGCACTGAAGCTTTCTTT.

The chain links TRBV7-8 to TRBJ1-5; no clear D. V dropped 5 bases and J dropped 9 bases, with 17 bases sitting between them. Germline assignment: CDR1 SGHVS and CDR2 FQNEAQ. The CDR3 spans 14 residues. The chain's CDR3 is CASSPQMELRPQHF. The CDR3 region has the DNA TGTGCCAGCAGCCCCCAGATGGAGCTACGGCCCCAGCATTTT.

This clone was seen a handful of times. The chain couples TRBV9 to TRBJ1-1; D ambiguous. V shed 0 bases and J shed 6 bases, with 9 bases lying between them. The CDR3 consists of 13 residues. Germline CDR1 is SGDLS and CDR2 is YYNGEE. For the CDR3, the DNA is TGTGCCAGCAGCGTAGTCCTCAGGTCTGAAGCTTTCTTT. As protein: CASSVVLRSEAFF.

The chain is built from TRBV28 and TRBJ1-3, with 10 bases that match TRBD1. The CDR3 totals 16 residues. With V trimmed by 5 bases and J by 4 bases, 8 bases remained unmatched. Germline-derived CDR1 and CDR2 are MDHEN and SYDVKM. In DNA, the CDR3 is TGTGCCAGCAGTACACAGGGACAGGGGACCGGAAACACCATATATTTT. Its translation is CASSTQGQGTGNTIYF.

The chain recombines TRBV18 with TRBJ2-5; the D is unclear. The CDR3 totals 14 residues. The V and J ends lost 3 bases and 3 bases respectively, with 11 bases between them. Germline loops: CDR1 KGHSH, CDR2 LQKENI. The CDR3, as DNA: TGTGCCAGCTCACCCGTCATGACTGAAGAGACCCAGTACTTC. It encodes CASSPVMTEETQYF. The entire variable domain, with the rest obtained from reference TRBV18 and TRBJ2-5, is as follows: NAGVMQNPRHLVRRRGQEARLRCSPMKGHSHVYWYRQLPEEGLKFMVYLQKENIIDESGMPKERFSAEFPKEGPSILRIQQVVRGDSAAYFCASSPVMTEETQYFGPGTRLLVL.

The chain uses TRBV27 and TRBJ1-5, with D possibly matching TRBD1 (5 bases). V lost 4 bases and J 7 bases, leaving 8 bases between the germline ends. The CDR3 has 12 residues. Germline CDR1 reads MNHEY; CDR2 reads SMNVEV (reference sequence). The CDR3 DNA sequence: TGTGCCAGCAGTTCTCAGGGCCAGCCCCAGCATTTT. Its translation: CASSSQGQPQHF.

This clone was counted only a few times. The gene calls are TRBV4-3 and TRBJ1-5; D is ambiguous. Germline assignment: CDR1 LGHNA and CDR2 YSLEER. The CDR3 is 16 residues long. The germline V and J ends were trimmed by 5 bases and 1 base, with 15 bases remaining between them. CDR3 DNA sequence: TGCGCCAGCAGCGCAAGCGTGGGGAGGAGCAATCAGCCCCAGCATTTT. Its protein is CASSASVGRSNQPQHF.

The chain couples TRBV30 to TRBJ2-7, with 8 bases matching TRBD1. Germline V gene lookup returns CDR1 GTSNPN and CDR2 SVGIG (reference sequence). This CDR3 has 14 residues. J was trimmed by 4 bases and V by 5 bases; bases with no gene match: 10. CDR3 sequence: CAWGLGTGRYEQYF. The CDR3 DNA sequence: TGTGCCTGGGGCCTGGGGACAGGACGTTACGAGCAGTACTTC.

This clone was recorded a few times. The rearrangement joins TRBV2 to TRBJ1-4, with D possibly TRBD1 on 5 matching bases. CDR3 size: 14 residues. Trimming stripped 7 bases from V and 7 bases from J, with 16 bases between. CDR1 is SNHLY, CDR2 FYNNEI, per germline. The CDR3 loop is CASIRQRLREKLFF. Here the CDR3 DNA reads TGTGCCAGCATTCGACAGAGGCTTCGTGAAAAACTGTTTTTT. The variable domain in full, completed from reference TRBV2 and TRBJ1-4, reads EPEVTQTPSHQVTQMGQEVILRCVPISNHLYFYWYRQILGQKVEFLVSFYNNEISEKSEIFDDQFSVERPDGSNFTLKIRSTKLEDSAMYFCASIRQRLREKLFFGSGTQLSVL.

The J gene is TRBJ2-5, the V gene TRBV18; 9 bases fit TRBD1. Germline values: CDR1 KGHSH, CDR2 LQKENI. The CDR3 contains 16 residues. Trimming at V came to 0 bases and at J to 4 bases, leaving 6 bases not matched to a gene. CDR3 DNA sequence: TGTGCCAGCTCACCACCCGGGGGACAGGGAGTAGAGACCCAGTACTTC. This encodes CASSPPGGQGVETQYF.

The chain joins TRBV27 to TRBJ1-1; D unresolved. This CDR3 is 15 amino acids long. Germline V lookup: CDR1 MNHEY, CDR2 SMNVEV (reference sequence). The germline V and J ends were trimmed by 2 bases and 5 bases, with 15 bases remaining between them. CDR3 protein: CASSLGFGLRTEAFF. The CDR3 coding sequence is TGTGCCAGCAGTTTAGGATTCGGGTTGAGGACTGAAGCTTTCTTT.

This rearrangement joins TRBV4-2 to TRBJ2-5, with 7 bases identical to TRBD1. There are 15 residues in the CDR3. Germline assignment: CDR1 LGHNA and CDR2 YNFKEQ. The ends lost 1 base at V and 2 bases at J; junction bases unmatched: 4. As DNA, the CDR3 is TGTGCCAGCAGCCAAGGACAGGGCGGGCAAGAGACCCAGTACTTC. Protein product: CASSQGQGGQETQYF.

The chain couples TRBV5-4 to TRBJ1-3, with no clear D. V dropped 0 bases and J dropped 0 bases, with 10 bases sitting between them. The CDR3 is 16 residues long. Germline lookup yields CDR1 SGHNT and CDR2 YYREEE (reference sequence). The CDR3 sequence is CASSLDRRSSGNTIYF. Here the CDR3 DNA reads TGTGCCAGCAGCTTGGACCGGAGAAGCTCTGGAAACACCATATATTTT.

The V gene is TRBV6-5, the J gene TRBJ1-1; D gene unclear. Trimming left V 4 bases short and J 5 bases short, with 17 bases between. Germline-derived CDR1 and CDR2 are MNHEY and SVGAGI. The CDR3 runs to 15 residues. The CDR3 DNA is TGTGCCAGCAGTTCCCCCGGTAGGAGGGTTACTGAAGCTTTCTTT. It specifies CASSSPGRRVTEAFF.

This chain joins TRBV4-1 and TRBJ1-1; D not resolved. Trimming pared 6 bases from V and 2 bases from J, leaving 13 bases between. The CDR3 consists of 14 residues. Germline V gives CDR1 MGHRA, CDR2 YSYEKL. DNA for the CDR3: TGCGCCAGCAGTCCCCAGACTGCCAACACTGAAGCTTTCTTT. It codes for CASSPQTANTEAFF.

The CDR3 spells CASCHPSRQGIVTGELFF. CDR3 DNA: TGTGCCAGCTGTCACCCAAGTCGACAGGGGATTGTGACCGGGGAGCTGTTTTTT. The chain uses TRBV28 and TRBJ2-2; 8 nucleotides line up with TRBD1. Germline V gene sequence: CDR1 MDHEN, CDR2 SYDVKM. CDR3 length equals 18 residues. The trim removed 8 bases at V and 5 bases at J, leaving 19 bases unmatched.

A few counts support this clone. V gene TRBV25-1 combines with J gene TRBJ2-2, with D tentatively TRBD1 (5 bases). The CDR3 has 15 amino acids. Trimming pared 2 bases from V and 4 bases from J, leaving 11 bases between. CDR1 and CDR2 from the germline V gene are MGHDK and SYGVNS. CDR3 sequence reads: CASSEPGPGTGELFF. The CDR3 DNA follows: TGTGCCAGCAGTGAACCAGGGCCTGGCACCGGGGAGCTGTTTTTT.

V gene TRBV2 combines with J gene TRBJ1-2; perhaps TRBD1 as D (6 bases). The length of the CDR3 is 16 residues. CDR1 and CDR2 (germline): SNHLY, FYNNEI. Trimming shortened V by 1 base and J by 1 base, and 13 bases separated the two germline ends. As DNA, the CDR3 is TGTGCCAGCAGTGAAGTAGGGACACAGAATAACTATGGCTACACCTTC. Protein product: CASSEVGTQNNYGYTF. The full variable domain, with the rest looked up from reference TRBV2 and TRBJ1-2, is EPEVTQTPSHQVTQMGQEVILRCVPISNHLYFYWYRQILGQKVEFLVSFYNNEISEKSEIFDDQFSVERPDGSNFTLKIRSTKLEDSAMYFCASSEVGTQNNYGYTFGSGTRLTVV.

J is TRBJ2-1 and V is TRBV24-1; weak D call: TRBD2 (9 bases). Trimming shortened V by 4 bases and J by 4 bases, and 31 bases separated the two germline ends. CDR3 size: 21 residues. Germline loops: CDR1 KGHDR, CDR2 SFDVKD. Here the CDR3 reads CATSDPRTGSFVAGEYNEQFF. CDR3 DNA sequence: TGTGCCACCAGTGACCCCCGGACAGGGTCTTTTGTAGCGGGAGAGTACAATGAGCAGTTCTTC.

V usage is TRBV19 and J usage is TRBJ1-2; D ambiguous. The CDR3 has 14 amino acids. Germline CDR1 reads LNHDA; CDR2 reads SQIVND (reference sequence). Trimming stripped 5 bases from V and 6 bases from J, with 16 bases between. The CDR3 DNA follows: TGTGCCAGTAGTGTCCGTCGGGGAGTGCATGGCTACACCTTC. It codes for CASSVRRGVHGYTF.

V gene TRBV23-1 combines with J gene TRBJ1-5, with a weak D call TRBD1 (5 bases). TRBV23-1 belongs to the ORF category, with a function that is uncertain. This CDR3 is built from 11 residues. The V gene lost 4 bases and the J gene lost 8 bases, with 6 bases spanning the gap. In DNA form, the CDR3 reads TGCGCCAGCAGTCCCAGGGAGCCCCAGCATTTT. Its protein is CASSPREPQHF.

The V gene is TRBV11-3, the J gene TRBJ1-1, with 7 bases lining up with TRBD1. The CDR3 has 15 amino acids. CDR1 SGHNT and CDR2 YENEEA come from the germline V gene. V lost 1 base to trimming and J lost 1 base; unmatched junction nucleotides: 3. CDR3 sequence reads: CASSLVGGRNTEAFF. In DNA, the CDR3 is TGTGCCAGCAGCTTAGTAGGGGGCAGGAACACTGAAGCTTTCTTT. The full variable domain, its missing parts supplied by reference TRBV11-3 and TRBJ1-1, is EAGVVQSPRYKIIEKKQPVAFWCNPISGHNTLYWYLQNLGQGPELLIRYENEEAVDDSQLPKDRFSAERLKGVDSTLKIQPAELGDSAVYLCASSLVGGRNTEAFFGQGTRLTVV.

Here the CDR3 reads CASSQTDRAAPNTEAFF. CDR3 coding DNA: TGTGCCAGCAGCCAAACGGACAGGGCCGCCCCGAACACTGAAGCTTTCTTT. V usage is TRBV4-2 and J usage is TRBJ1-1, with 8 bases lining up with TRBD1. The CDR3 length is 17 residues. Germline trimming cut 2 bases from V and 1 base from J; bases unmatched to any gene: 9. CDR1 is LGHNA and CDR2 is YNFKEQ in the germline V gene.